Listed here is a single T cell receptor (beta chain). The clone's antigen remains unknown. No much larger clone is present one base from it, and per-base qualities are unavailable. The germline V end is reduced by 3 bases and the J end by 0 bases; junction bases left unmatched: 12. The CDR3 measures 18 amino acids from cysteine to phenylalanine. Only CDR3 DNA is held: 54 bases, read in frame from base 1. The data derive from a study of response to subunit inactivated influenza vaccine (dated by TCRdb to about 2018). Study-level background: To follow how T cells responded to a trivalent subunit inactivated influenza vaccine, the researchers relied on deep quantitative profiling of the T cell receptor repertoire. Broad study findings and their caveats: The authors suggested that each seasonal influenza vaccination may recruit only a limited number of new T cells.

Receptor amplification or capture employed RT-PCR. TCRdb records Illumina HiSeq 2500 as the sequencer. TCRdb cleaned the public reads at Q25 with fastp, built clones with MiXCR and kept in-frame beta chains. CDR3 protein sequences are deduplicated, and each keeps its most common genes and DNA. In all, the sample holds roughly 500,000 distinct CDR3 sequences, and about 17% of those were seen once. Over 2.5% of the sample lies in the top ten. This clonotype was obtained from a man aged 45 to 75 who received an inactivated influenza vaccine. Donor details come from another sample of the same person, matched by shared clones. The chain joins TRBV12-3 or TRBV12-4 to TRBJ2-3, and 7 junction bases match TRBD2. This sample comprised CD4+ T cells sorted from PBMCs, obtained around 2 years after vaccination. At the DNA level, the sequence is TGTGCCAGCAGTTTCGCAAATCTCCTGGGACTAAGCACAGATACGCAGTATTTT. Translated, it gives CASSFANLLGLSTDTQYF.